This TCR beta chain is from a study of shared clonotypes between healthy human individuals. With 4 bases clipped from V and 8 bases from J, the junction kept 5 bases outside the gene matches. In germline, CDR1 is SEHNR, CDR2 FQNEAQ (reference sequence). The CDR3 loop spans 14 amino acids. Libraries were prepared by immunoSEQ multiplex PCR; TCRdb keeps only in-frame clonotypes and omits some of them. The sample lists under 1,100,000 clones, about 84% occurring once. Notes on the study in general: Across subsets, estimated richness was generally greater for naive than for memory populations.

Remarks on this clone: The antigen is undetermined.

The chain has TRBV7-9 and TRBJ2-1; 10 bases fit TRBD1. Sequencing was done on a sample of memory CD4+ T cells from PBMCs. Documented subset: CD45RA-negative fraction. The sequence derives from a young man in good health. Some clones in this sample may be carry-over from other donors' samples. In DNA form, the CDR3 reads TGTGCCAGCAGCTCCCGGGACAGGGGTTATGAGCAGTTCTTC. This sequence encodes CASSSRDRGYEQFF.